Given below is one TCR beta chain in context. The specificity of this receptor is unknown. The CDR3 end is not reached by the read, which stops 3 residues before it; the germline J gene fills it in. These data originate in a study of T cells in women clearing cervical HPV infection (dated by TCRdb to the late 2010s). About the study as a whole: Cases were approximately 25 women with histologically confirmed HPV16-related CIN3 or worse, including 2 invasive cancers. Controls were 25 to 30 women whose single incident HPV16 infection cleared within 12 months without precancer or cancer developing. Blood from cases was drawn at the visit where the lesion was first identified, while blood from controls was drawn once the infection was no longer detected. Among cases, blood sampling came a median of approximately 150 days after lesion detection, with an interquartile range of roughly 85 to 200 days. HLA typing was available for only a few women, so HLA type could not be excluded as a confounder. The exploratory proof-of-principle case-control study was nested within the Guanacaste HPV Natural History Study in Costa Rica and compared TCR repertoires across cervical HPV16 outcomes. Cases were matched to controls by age within five years and by the year the sample was collected. Cases had a median age of roughly 30 years compared with 38 to 40 for controls, and baseline characteristics showed no significant differences between the groups. The parent cohort enrolled 10,000 or so women aged 18 or older in Guanacaste, Costa Rica, during about 1992 to 1994 and followed them for about 7 years. As quality controls, five blinded duplicates were added to each group, bringing the total to roughly 60 samples made up of approximately 50 participants and 10 or so replicates. The research as a whole found: Significantly higher TCR repertoire richness was observed in CIN3+ cases than in controls across sequencing depths, whereas no difference in evenness was found. Lower TRBV6-7 relative abundance was observed in cases than in controls (around 0.1% versus 0.15%; Bonferroni P = 0.0008). The cross-sectional design could not show whether associations preceded infection or resulted from it; effector/memory subsets and HPV-specific T cells were not isolated. Because the number of T cells per sample was unknown, the richness differences could reflect varying T-cell content rather than repertoire biology. Random forest classifiers that combined richness and V gene abundances separated cases from controls with an estimated AUC of approximately 0.79.

Every participant had a single incident cervical HPV16 infection, and women with prevalent HPV16 infections were excluded. Cervical HPV DNA was detected by MY09/MY11 PCR and genotyped by dot-blot hybridization. Fifteen mL of heparinized blood were centrifuged, and the buffy coat was split into aliquots, frozen at -30 degrees C, and then kept at -80 degrees C. QIAGEN kits were used to extract genomic DNA from the buffy coat specimens. Using the immunoSEQ assay, multiplex PCR amplified TCR beta CDR3 regions from an average of around 1,300 ng of genomic DNA per sample. The assay corrected primer bias using a complete synthetic TCR repertoire to establish an amplification baseline. The amplicons were sequenced on the Illumina platform. In the original analysis: Sequences were error-corrected by clustering with frequency ratios and a modified nearest-neighbor algorithm, then analyzed in the immunoSEQ Analyzer with IMGT gene definitions. At each rarefaction depth, TCR richness and evenness were averaged over 20 rarefaction repeats, and samples with fewer sequences than the depth were excluded. Wilcoxon rank sum tests with FDR correction were used to compare V, D and J gene relative abundances between the groups. Blinded duplicates gave an intraclass correlation of approximately 96% for TCR richness and an average of 76.4% across around 66 gene segments. TCRdb holds this immuneACCESS table with in-frame rearrangements only. Some clones are missing; in checked studies, unresolved V genes explain under half, and the rest has no known cause. From that table come the V and J calls and clone size; the DNA was used to work out D and trimming. The sample table on file contains about 14,000 clones. The ten biggest clones cover approximately 7.6% of the sample.

Via the germline V gene (reference sequence), CDR1 is LNHDA and CDR2 SQIVND. V loses 3 bases of germline sequence and J loses 3 bases, and the interval between the two ends is 24 bases. Its CDR3 holds 18 amino acids, cysteine through phenylalanine. The DNA shown is the part of the CDR3 that was read: 45 bases, in frame from base 1. The sample comprised blood buffy coat. The chain was built from TRBV19 and TRBJ2-7; TRBD2 is possibly the D segment (5 matching bases). The receptor comes from a woman between 18 and 70 years old with a cervical HPV16 infection that either progressed to CIN3+ or cleared (not recorded which). CDR3 loop: CASSIKGSSGAVVYEQYF. The DNA read from the CDR3 is TGTGCCAGTAGTATCAAGGGTTCGAGCGGTGCTGTAGTCTACGAG.